This T cell receptor beta chain was documented in a study of blood T cell repertoires in COVID-19. Across the study: COVID-19 samples, acute and convalescent, were from the United States, Italy and Spain. T cells, B-cell-depleted T cells, or PBMCs provided the cDNA or gDNA that served as material.

Original handling: Estimated nucleated cell counts came from reference gene primer amplification. Only in-frame clones appear in the TCRdb table, and some are missing; sequencing was by immunoSEQ multiplex PCR. That table supplies the V and J calls and clone size; D and trimming were determined from the DNA. This sample yields roughly 320,000 clones, of which around 89% are seen a single time; about 6% belongs to the top ten. Per germline, CDR1 SGHAT and CDR2 FQNNGV. The CDR3 consists of 15 residues. V lost 0 bases and J 5 bases, leaving 14 bases between the germline ends. The sample comprised peripheral blood. V usage is TRBV11-2 and J usage is TRBJ2-7; D is ambiguous. This sequence was found in a woman aged 45 to 65 with COVID-19, enrolled during active disease. The CDR3 coding sequence is TGTGCCAGCAGCTTAGATGGCAGGTTATTCGACGAGCAGTACTTC. Its translation: CASSLDGRLFDEQYF.